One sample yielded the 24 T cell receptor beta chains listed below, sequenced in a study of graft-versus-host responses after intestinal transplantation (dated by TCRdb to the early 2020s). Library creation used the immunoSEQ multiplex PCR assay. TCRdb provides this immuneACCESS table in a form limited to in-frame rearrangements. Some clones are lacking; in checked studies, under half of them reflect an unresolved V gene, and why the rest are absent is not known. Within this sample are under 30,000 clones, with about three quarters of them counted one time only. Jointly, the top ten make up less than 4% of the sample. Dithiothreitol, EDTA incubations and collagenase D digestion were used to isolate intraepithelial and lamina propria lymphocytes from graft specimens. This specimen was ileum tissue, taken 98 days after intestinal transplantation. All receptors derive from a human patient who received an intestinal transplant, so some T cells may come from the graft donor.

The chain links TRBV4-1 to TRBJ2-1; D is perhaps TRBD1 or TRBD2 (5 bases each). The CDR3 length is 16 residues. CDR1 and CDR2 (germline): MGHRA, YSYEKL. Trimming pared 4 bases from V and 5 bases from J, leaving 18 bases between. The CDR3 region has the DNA TGCGCCAGCAGCCCCCGGGGCTCATCTTCTAACAATGAGCAGTTCTTC. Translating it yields CASSPRGSSSNNEQFF.

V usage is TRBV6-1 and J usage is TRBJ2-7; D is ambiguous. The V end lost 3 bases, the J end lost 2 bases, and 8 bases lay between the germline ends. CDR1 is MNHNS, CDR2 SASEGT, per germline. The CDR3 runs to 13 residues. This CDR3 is CASSEGSPYEQYF. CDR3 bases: TGTGCCAGCAGTGAGGGGTCCCCCTACGAGCAGTACTTC.

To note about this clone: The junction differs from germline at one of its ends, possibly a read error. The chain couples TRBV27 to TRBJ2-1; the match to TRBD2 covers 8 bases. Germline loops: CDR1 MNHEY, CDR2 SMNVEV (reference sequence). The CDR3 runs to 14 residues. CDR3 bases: TGTGCCAGCCGTTTTAGCGGGGTGAATAGTGAGCAGTTCTTC. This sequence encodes CASRFSGVNSEQFF.

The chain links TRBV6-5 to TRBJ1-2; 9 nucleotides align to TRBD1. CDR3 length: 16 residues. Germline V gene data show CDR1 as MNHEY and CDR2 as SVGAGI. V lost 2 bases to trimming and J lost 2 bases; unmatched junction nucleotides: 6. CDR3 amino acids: CASSYVNRGRNYGYTF. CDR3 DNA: TGTGCCAGCAGTTACGTGAACAGGGGGCGAAACTATGGCTACACCTTC.

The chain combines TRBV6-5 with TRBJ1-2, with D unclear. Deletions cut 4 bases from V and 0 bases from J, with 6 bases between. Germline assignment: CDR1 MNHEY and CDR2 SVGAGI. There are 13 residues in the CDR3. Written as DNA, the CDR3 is TGTGCCAGCAGTTCTCTAGCTAACTATGGCTACACCTTC. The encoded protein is CASSSLANYGYTF.

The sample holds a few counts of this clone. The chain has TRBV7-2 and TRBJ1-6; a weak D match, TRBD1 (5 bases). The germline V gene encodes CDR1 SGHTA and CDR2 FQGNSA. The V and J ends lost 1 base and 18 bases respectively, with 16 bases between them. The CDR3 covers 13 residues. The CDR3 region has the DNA TGTGCCAGCAGCTTAGATGTGGGCAGGGAGCGCCACTTT. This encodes CASSLDVGRERHF.

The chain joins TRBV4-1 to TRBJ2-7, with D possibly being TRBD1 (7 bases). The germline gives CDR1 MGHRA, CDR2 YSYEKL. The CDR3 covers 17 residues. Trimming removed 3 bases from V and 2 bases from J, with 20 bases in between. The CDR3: CASSHGSGGTDPYEQYF. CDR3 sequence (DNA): TGCGCCAGCAGCCACGGGTCCGGAGGGACAGACCCCTACGAGCAGTACTTC.

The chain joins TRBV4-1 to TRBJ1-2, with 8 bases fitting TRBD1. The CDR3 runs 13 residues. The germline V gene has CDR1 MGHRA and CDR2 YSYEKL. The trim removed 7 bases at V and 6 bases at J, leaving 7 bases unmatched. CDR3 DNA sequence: TGCGCCAGCACCCCCCGACAGGGGAATGGCTACACCTTC. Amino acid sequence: CASTPRQGNGYTF.

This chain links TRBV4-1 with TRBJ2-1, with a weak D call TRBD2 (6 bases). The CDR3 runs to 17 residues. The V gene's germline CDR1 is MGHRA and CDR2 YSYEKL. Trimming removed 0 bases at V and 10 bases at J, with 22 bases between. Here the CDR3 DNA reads TGCGCCAGCAGCCAAGATCCGGCTGGATTAGGCGGGGTAGAGCAGTTCTTC. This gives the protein CASSQDPAGLGGVEQFF.

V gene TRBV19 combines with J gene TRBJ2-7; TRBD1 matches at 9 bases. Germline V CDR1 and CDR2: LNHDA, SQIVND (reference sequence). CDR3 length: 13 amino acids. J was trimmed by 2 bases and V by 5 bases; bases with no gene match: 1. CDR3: CASSRDRAYEQYF. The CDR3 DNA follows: TGTGCCAGTAGTCGGGACAGGGCCTACGAGCAGTACTTC.

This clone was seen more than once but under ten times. The CDR3 DNA is TGTGCCAGTAGTCTCCGGGACCCCGGCGGACGCTCACCCCTCCACTTT. It translates to CASSLRDPGGRSPLHF. This chain connects TRBV19 to TRBJ1-6; tentatively, D is TRBD1 (5 bases). Trimming cost V 5 bases and J 10 bases, with 21 bases left between them. The CDR3 is made up of 16 amino acids. Germline CDR1 is LNHDA and CDR2 is SQIVND (reference sequence).

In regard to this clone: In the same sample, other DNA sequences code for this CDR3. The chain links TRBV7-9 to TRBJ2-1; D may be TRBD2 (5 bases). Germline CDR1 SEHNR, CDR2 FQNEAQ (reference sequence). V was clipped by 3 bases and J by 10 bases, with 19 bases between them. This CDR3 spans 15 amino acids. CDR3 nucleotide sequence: TGTGCCAGCAGCTTGATCTCGACACCCCGAGGGGAGCAGTTCTTC. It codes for CASSLISTPRGEQFF.

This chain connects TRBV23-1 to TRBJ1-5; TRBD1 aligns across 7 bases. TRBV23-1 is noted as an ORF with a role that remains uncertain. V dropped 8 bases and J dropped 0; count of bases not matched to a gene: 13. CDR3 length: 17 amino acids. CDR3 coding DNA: TGCGCCAGCCCCCCGAGACAGGGAGTTTATAGCAATCAGCCCCAGCATTTT. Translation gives CASPPRQGVYSNQPQHF.

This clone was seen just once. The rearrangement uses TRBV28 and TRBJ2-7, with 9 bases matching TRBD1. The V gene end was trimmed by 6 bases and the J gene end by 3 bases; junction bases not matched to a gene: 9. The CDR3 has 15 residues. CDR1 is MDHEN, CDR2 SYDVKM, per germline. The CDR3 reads CASSLTGTGFYEQYF. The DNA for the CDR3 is TGTGCCAGCAGCCTAACCGGGACAGGGTTCTACGAGCAGTACTTC.

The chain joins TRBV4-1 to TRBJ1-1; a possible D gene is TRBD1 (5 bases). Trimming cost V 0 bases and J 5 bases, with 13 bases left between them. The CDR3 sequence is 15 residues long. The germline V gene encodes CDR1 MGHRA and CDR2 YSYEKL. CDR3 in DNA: TGCGCCAGCAGCCAAGACGGGACTCTTACGACTGAAGCTTTCTTT. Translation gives CASSQDGTLTTEAFF.

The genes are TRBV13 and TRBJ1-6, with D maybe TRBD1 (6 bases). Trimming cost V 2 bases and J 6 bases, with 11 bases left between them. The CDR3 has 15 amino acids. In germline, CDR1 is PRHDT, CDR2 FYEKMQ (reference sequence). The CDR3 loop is CASSLRQGINSPLHF. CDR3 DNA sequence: TGTGCCAGCAGCTTACGGCAGGGGATTAATTCACCCCTCCACTTT.

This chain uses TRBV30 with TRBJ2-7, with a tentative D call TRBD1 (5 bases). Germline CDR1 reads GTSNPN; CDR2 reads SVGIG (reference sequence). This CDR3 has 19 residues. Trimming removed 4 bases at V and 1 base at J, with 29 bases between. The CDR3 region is CAWNSDRFLHPLRSYEQYF. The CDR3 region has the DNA TGTGCCTGGAATTCCGACAGATTCCTCCACCCCCTAAGGTCCTACGAGCAGTACTTC.

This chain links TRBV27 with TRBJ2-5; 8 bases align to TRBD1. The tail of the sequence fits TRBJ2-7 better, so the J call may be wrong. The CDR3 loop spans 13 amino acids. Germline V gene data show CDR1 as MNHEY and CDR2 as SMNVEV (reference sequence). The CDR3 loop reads CASTWGQGAEQYF. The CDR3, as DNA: TGTGCCAGTACCTGGGGCCAGGGGGCCGAGCAGTACTTC.

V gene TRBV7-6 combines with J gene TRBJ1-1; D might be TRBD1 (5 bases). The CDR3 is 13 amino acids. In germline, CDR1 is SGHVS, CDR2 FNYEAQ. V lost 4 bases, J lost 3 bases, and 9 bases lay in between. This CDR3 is CASSWGEDTEAFF. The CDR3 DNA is TGTGCCAGCAGCTGGGGGGAGGACACTGAAGCTTTCTTT.

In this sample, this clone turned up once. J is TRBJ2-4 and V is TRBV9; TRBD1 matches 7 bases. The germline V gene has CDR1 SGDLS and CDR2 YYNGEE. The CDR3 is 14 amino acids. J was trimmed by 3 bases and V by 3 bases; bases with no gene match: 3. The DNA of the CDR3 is TGTGCCAGCAGCGCCGGGACAGTCAAAAACATTCAGTACTTC. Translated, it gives CASSAGTVKNIQYF.

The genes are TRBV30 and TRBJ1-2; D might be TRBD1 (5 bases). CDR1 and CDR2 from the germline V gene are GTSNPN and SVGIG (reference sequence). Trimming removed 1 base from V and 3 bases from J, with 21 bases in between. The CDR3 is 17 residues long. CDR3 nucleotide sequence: TGTGCCTGGAGTGGGGGACGGAGAGGAGTGGGGTACTATGGCTACACCTTC. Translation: CAWSGGRRGVGYYGYTF.

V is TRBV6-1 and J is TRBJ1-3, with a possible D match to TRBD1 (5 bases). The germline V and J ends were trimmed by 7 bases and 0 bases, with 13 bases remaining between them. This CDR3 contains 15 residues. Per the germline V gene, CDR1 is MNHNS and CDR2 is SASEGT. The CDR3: CASTRGAYSGNTIYF. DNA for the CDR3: TGTGCCAGCACCCGAGGGGCCTACTCTGGAAACACCATATATTTT.

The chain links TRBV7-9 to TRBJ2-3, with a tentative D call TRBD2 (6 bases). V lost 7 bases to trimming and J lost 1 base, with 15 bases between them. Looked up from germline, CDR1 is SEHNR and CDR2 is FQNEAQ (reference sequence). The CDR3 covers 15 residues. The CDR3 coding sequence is TGTGCCAGCAACCCGGGGGTGCTGGGCACAGATACGCAGTATTTT. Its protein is CASNPGVLGTDTQYF.

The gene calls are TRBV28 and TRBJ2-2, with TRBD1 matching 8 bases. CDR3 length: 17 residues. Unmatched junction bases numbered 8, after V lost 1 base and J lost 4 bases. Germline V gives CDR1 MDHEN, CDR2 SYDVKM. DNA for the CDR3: TGTGCCAGCAGTTTATCCTCCGGGACAGGCACCACCGGGGAGCTGTTTTTT. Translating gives CASSLSSGTGTTGELFF. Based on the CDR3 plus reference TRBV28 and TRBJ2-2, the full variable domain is DVKVTQSSRYLVKRTGEKVFLECVQDMDHENMFWYRQDPGLGLRLIYFSYDVKMKEKGDIPEGYSVSREKKERFSLILESASTNQTSMYLCASSLSSGTGTTGELFFGEGSRLTVL.